The present TCR beta chain was sequenced within a study of blood T cells in healthy people across ages. The ends were cut back, 5 bases at V and 4 bases at J, with 12 bases in the middle. Germline CDR1 reads LNHNV; CDR2 reads YYDKDF (reference sequence). This CDR3 has 15 amino acids. For the second PCR, which ran for about 7 to 11 cycles, a sample-barcoded 5' primer and a J-beta primer mix were used. TCRdb itself ran the 5' RACE reads through MiXCR, one entry per CDR3 protein. In the table there are approximately 490,000 distinct CDR3 sequences, less than 25% of which are singletons. The same sample was also studied in work on T cells of mothers and their children. Per that paper: Slightly higher, non-significant overlap characterized related mother-child pairs relative to unrelated pairs.

The source material was blood. The receptor comes from a boy between 10 and 17 years old in good health. V and J are TRBV15 and TRBJ2-6, with D tentatively TRBD1 or TRBD2 (6 bases each). CDR3 in amino acids: CATSPGAEGANVLTF. For the CDR3, the DNA is TGTGCCACCAGCCCGGGGGCGGAAGGGGCCAACGTCCTGACTTTC.